This T cell receptor beta chain derives from a study of cytomegalovirus exposure and HLA in healthy donors. Background on the study: Of the donors genotyped, 398 in all, over 80% fell in the Caucasian-associated ancestry cluster. Study results and caveats: It was reported that TCR beta sequences correctly inferred the HLA-A and HLA-B alleles for most subjects.

The V gene's germline CDR1 is LNHDA and CDR2 SQIVND (reference sequence). Trimming shortened V by 5 bases and J by 2 bases, and 10 bases separated the two germline ends. The CDR3 runs to 14 residues. As for this clone: Its antigen remains unidentified.

This PCR relied on a set of 60 Vbeta primers and 13 Jbeta primers. Sequenced by immunoSEQ multiplex PCR; TCRdb stores in-frame clones only, minus some. The data show 100,000 to 150,000 clones, roughly 80% seen once. The chain couples TRBV19 to TRBJ1-5; D is unresolved. The specimen was PBMCs. The receptor comes from a woman in her 50s in good health and CMV-seronegative. DNA for the CDR3: TGTGCCAGTAGTGCAATAACGGGCAATCAGCCCCAGCATTTT. Translating gives CASSAITGNQPQHF.